The rows below give T cell receptor beta chains drawn from one sample of a study of cytomegalovirus exposure and HLA in healthy donors. Assay used: immunoSEQ multiplex PCR; TCRdb lists only in-frame clones, some missing. The sample records 100,000 or so clones, under 85% being singletons. The sample taken for sequencing was PBMCs. These receptors all stem from a man aged 40-50 years in good health and CMV-seronegative. Each CDR3 is given with its conserved first and last residue. D genes are given only for firm matches. Size tells how often a clone was seen (once, few, many) or the class of an expanded clone, and some rows leave it out.

j_call: TRBJ2-6
clone_size: .
d_call: .
v_call: TRBV27
cdr3_aa: CASSLPRTGSGANVLTF
cdr3_nt: TGTGCCAGCAGTCTCCCTAGAACTGGCTCTGGGGCCAACGTCCTGACTTTC

j_call: TRBJ1-1
clone_size: .
d_call: .
v_call: TRBV29-1
cdr3_aa: CSVEITEAFF
cdr3_nt: TGCAGCGTGGAGATCACTGAAGCTTTCTTT

j_call: TRBJ2-7
clone_size: .
d_call: .
v_call: TRBV19
cdr3_aa: CASSSAGAHEQYF
cdr3_nt: TGTGCCAGTAGTAGCGCAGGGGCCCACGAGCAGTACTTC

j_call: TRBJ2-7
clone_size: few
d_call: TRBD1
v_call: TRBV11-1
cdr3_aa: CASSLAGIETGPSNF
cdr3_nt: TGTGCCAGCAGCTTAGCGGGGATAGAGACAGGGCCATCAAACTTC

j_call: TRBJ1-1
clone_size: .
d_call: TRBD1
v_call: TRBV5-1
cdr3_aa: CASSPGQGLNTEAFF
cdr3_nt: TGCGCCAGCAGCCCGGGACAGGGGCTGAACACTGAAGCTTTCTTT

j_call: TRBJ2-1
clone_size: .
d_call: .
v_call: TRBV7-9
cdr3_aa: CASSLYGDEQFF
cdr3_nt: TGTGCCAGCAGCTTATACGGGGATGAGCAGTTCTTC

j_call: TRBJ2-3
clone_size: .
d_call: TRBD1
v_call: TRBV9
cdr3_aa: CASSDTGTGVSDTQYF
cdr3_nt: TGTGCCAGCAGCGATACCGGGACAGGGGTGTCAGATACGCAGTATTTT

j_call: TRBJ2-5
clone_size: .
d_call: .
v_call: TRBV6-1
cdr3_aa: CASAGLWAETQYF
cdr3_nt: TGTGCCAGCGCAGGGCTGTGGGCAGAGACCCAGTACTTC

j_call: TRBJ1-2
clone_size: .
d_call: TRBD1
v_call: TRBV5-1
cdr3_aa: CASTRSGTGGYNYGYTF
cdr3_nt: TGCGCCAGCACTCGTTCCGGGACAGGGGGTTATAACTATGGCTACACCTTC

j_call: TRBJ2-2
clone_size: .
d_call: TRBD2
v_call: TRBV29-1
cdr3_aa: CSVGLSGSIFGELFF
cdr3_nt: TGCAGCGTTGGGCTTAGCGGGAGCATTTTTGGGGAGCTGTTTTTT

j_call: TRBJ2-2
clone_size: .
d_call: TRBD1
v_call: TRBV4-2
cdr3_aa: CASSSGQGNTGELFF
cdr3_nt: TGTGCCAGCAGCTCCGGACAGGGGAACACCGGGGAGCTGTTTTTT

j_call: TRBJ1-2
clone_size: few
d_call: TRBD1
v_call: TRBV29-1
cdr3_aa: CSVERGQGGGYTF
cdr3_nt: TGCAGCGTTGAAAGAGGACAGGGGGGGGGCTACACCTTC

j_call: TRBJ1-1
clone_size: .
d_call: TRBD1
v_call: TRBV9
cdr3_aa: CASSALGTGSPEAFF
cdr3_nt: TGTGCCAGCAGCGCCCTCGGGACAGGGTCCCCTGAAGCTTTCTTT

j_call: TRBJ2-1
clone_size: once
d_call: .
v_call: TRBV7-9
cdr3_aa: CASSLGAGFYNEQFF
cdr3_nt: TGTGCCAGCAGCTTAGGAGCGGGTTTCTACAATGAGCAGTTCTTC

j_call: TRBJ2-5
clone_size: .
d_call: TRBD2
v_call: TRBV9
cdr3_aa: CASSAGLAGASGGQYF
cdr3_nt: TGTGCCAGCAGCGCCGGACTAGCGGGAGCCTCGGGGGGCCAGTACTTC

j_call: TRBJ1-1
clone_size: once
d_call: .
v_call: TRBV27
cdr3_aa: CASSYGQHTEAFF
cdr3_nt: TGTGCCAGCAGTTACGGACAGCACACTGAAGCTTTCTTT

j_call: TRBJ1-1
clone_size: .
d_call: .
v_call: TRBV29-1
cdr3_aa: CSGHGTGFGEAFF
cdr3_nt: TGCAGCGGCCATGGTACAGGGTTCGGTGAAGCTTTCTTT

j_call: TRBJ2-7
clone_size: .
d_call: .
v_call: TRBV7-2
cdr3_aa: CASSLEPGPGEQYF
cdr3_nt: TGTGCCAGCAGCCTCGAACCAGGTCCGGGAGAGCAGTACTTC

j_call: TRBJ2-2
clone_size: .
d_call: TRBD1
v_call: TRBV15
cdr3_aa: CATSRPQGAIGELFF
cdr3_nt: TGTGCCACCAGCAGACCGCAGGGGGCAATCGGGGAGCTGTTTTTT

j_call: TRBJ2-1
clone_size: .
d_call: .
v_call: TRBV6-1
cdr3_aa: CASSGVLYNEQFF
cdr3_nt: TGTGCCAGCAGTGGAGTCCTCTACAATGAGCAGTTCTTC

j_call: TRBJ2-7
clone_size: .
d_call: .
v_call: TRBV19
cdr3_aa: CASSPGVTHEQYF
cdr3_nt: TGTGCCAGTAGTCCAGGGGTAACCCACGAGCAGTACTTC

j_call: TRBJ2-1
clone_size: .
d_call: .
v_call: TRBV15
cdr3_aa: CATSSSQGRSYNEQFF
cdr3_nt: TGTGCCACCAGCAGTTCGCAGGGTCGCTCCTACAATGAGCAGTTCTTC

j_call: TRBJ2-5
clone_size: once
d_call: .
v_call: TRBV6-5
cdr3_aa: CASSYSTVIETQYF
cdr3_nt: TGTGCCAGCAGTTACTCGACTGTGATCGAGACCCAGTACTTC

j_call: TRBJ1-2
clone_size: .
d_call: .
v_call: TRBV5-4
cdr3_aa: CASSFGPLEAGYTF
cdr3_nt: TGTGCCAGCAGCTTCGGGCCGTTGGAGGCTGGCTACACCTTC

j_call: TRBJ1-3
clone_size: .
d_call: TRBD1
v_call: TRBV5-6
cdr3_aa: CASSVTGRYFGNTIYF
cdr3_nt: TGTGCCAGCAGCGTGACAGGGAGGTACTTTGGAAACACCATATATTTT

j_call: TRBJ2-2
clone_size: .
d_call: TRBD2
v_call: TRBV2
cdr3_aa: CASSSFLGRVAVELFF
cdr3_nt: TGTGCCAGCAGTTCGTTTTTGGGGAGGGTAGCGGTGGAGCTGTTTTTT

j_call: TRBJ2-7
clone_size: .
d_call: .
v_call: TRBV19
cdr3_aa: CASSPGHISYEQYF
cdr3_nt: TGTGCCAGTAGCCCGGGACACATCTCCTACGAGCAGTACTTC

j_call: TRBJ2-3
clone_size: .
d_call: .
v_call: TRBV4-1
cdr3_aa: CASSQDNGASTDTQYF
cdr3_nt: TGCGCCAGCAGCCAAGACAACGGTGCTAGCACAGATACGCAGTATTTT

j_call: TRBJ2-7
clone_size: .
d_call: TRBD1
v_call: TRBV28
cdr3_aa: CASSTTRDRGYEQYF
cdr3_nt: TGTGCCAGCAGTACGACCCGGGACAGGGGCTACGAGCAGTACTTC

j_call: TRBJ2-1
clone_size: .
d_call: TRBD1
v_call: TRBV11-2
cdr3_aa: CASSPRTGLNEQFF
cdr3_nt: TGTGCCAGCAGCCCCCGGACAGGGCTGAATGAGCAGTTCTTC

j_call: TRBJ1-2
clone_size: few
d_call: TRBD1
v_call: TRBV7-2
cdr3_aa: CASSEGAGRYGYTF
cdr3_nt: TGTGCCAGCAGCGAGGGGGCAGGGCGATATGGCTACACCTTC

j_call: TRBJ1-1
clone_size: few
d_call: .
v_call: TRBV6-6
cdr3_aa: CASSSITGWVTEAFF
cdr3_nt: TGTGCCAGCAGCTCTATAACAGGGTGGGTCACTGAAGCTTTCTTT

j_call: TRBJ1-5
clone_size: .
d_call: TRBD1
v_call: TRBV27
cdr3_aa: CASSHGTGLGQPQHF
cdr3_nt: TGTGCCAGCAGTCACGGGACAGGGCTTGGTCAGCCCCAGCATTTT

j_call: TRBJ2-3
clone_size: .
d_call: TRBD1
v_call: TRBV5-1
cdr3_aa: CASSGRDRRSTDTQYF
cdr3_nt: TGCGCCAGCAGCGGGCGGGACAGGAGGAGCACAGATACGCAGTATTTT

j_call: TRBJ2-7
clone_size: .
d_call: .
v_call: TRBV5-1
cdr3_aa: CASRLAVSSYEQYF
cdr3_nt: TGCGCCAGCAGGTTGGCGGTTAGCTCCTACGAGCAGTACTTC

j_call: TRBJ2-5
clone_size: .
d_call: TRBD2
v_call: TRBV28
cdr3_aa: CASRGLAGVETQYF
cdr3_nt: TGTGCCAGCAGGGGACTAGCGGGGGTGGAGACCCAGTACTTC

j_call: TRBJ2-7
clone_size: .
d_call: TRBD1
v_call: TRBV13
cdr3_aa: CASSLGAGTGKYEQYF
cdr3_nt: TGTGCCAGCAGCTTAGGAGCCGGGACAGGGAAGTACGAGCAGTACTTC

j_call: TRBJ1-3
clone_size: .
d_call: TRBD1
v_call: TRBV4-1
cdr3_aa: CASSPRGGPGNTIYF
cdr3_nt: TGCGCCAGCAGCCCGCGAGGGGGCCCTGGAAACACCATATATTTT

j_call: TRBJ1-1
clone_size: .
d_call: .
v_call: TRBV4-1
cdr3_aa: CASSQEISVNTEAFF
cdr3_nt: TGCGCCAGCAGCCAAGAGATTTCGGTGAACACTGAAGCTTTCTTT

j_call: TRBJ2-3
clone_size: .
d_call: TRBD2
v_call: TRBV15
cdr3_aa: CATSRDLAGGTQYF
cdr3_nt: TGTGCCACCAGCAGAGACCTAGCGGGCGGTACGCAGTATTTT

j_call: TRBJ1-3
clone_size: .
d_call: .
v_call: TRBV6-1
cdr3_aa: CASSEGQGGNTIYF
cdr3_nt: TGTGCCAGCAGTGAAGGGCAGGGAGGAAACACCATATATTTT

j_call: TRBJ2-5
clone_size: .
d_call: .
v_call: TRBV19
cdr3_aa: CASSLSSASRTQYF
cdr3_nt: TGTGCCAGTAGTCTCAGCAGCGCCTCGAGGACCCAGTACTTC

j_call: TRBJ2-7
clone_size: .
d_call: TRBD1
v_call: TRBV29-1
cdr3_aa: CSARGQGAYEQYF
cdr3_nt: TGCAGCGCCCGAGGACAGGGGGCCTACGAGCAGTACTTC

j_call: TRBJ2-2
clone_size: .
d_call: .
v_call: TRBV27
cdr3_aa: CASSLLQGMAGELFF
cdr3_nt: TGTGCCAGCAGTTTATTGCAGGGTATGGCCGGGGAGCTGTTTTTT

j_call: TRBJ1-5
clone_size: .
d_call: .
v_call: TRBV18
cdr3_aa: CASSDRRGGQPQHF
cdr3_nt: TGTGCCAGCTCCGACCGGCGGGGGGGGCAGCCCCAGCATTTT

j_call: TRBJ2-7
clone_size: .
d_call: .
v_call: TRBV4-3
cdr3_aa: CASSQDWHRQIGNTEQYF
cdr3_nt: TGCGCCAGCAGCCAAGATTGGCACAGGCAGATAGGGAACACCGAGCAGTACTTC

j_call: TRBJ2-7
clone_size: few
d_call: .
v_call: TRBV10-3
cdr3_aa: CAIESGRADEQYF
cdr3_nt: TGTGCCATAGAATCGGGCAGGGCGGACGAGCAGTACTTC

j_call: TRBJ2-4
clone_size: .
d_call: .
v_call: TRBV6-1
cdr3_aa: CASSETGSMWKNIQYF
cdr3_nt: TGTGCCAGTAGCGAAACAGGGAGTATGTGGAAAAACATTCAGTACTTC

j_call: TRBJ2-7
clone_size: .
d_call: TRBD1
v_call: TRBV7-9
cdr3_aa: CASSPTRDRGSYEQYF
cdr3_nt: TGTGCCAGCAGCCCTACCCGGGACAGGGGCTCCTACGAGCAGTACTTC

j_call: TRBJ1-1
clone_size: .
d_call: TRBD1
v_call: TRBV10-1
cdr3_aa: CASSQGVRDTEAFF
cdr3_nt: TGCGCCAGCAGTCAGGGGGTCCGGGACACTGAAGCTTTCTTT

j_call: TRBJ1-2
clone_size: .
d_call: .
v_call: TRBV6-5
cdr3_aa: CASSYSRSRGMGGYTF
cdr3_nt: TGTGCCAGCAGTTACTCCCGATCGAGGGGGATGGGAGGCTACACCTTC

j_call: TRBJ1-5
clone_size: .
d_call: TRBD1
v_call: TRBV29-1
cdr3_aa: CSVEAGQGPGNQPQHF
cdr3_nt: TGCAGCGTTGAGGCGGGACAGGGCCCAGGCAATCAGCCCCAGCATTTT

j_call: TRBJ2-7
clone_size: .
d_call: .
v_call: TRBV19
cdr3_aa: CASSIGKGIYEQYF
cdr3_nt: TGTGCCAGTAGTATAGGTAAGGGGATCTACGAGCAGTACTTC

j_call: TRBJ2-7
clone_size: .
d_call: TRBD1
v_call: TRBV6-5
cdr3_aa: CASSYSRTGGRYEQYF
cdr3_nt: TGTGCCAGCAGTTACTCTCGGACAGGGGGCAGGTACGAGCAGTACTTC

j_call: TRBJ1-4
clone_size: few
d_call: .
v_call: TRBV5-1
cdr3_aa: CASSSAGNNEKLFF
cdr3_nt: TGCGCCAGCAGTTCTGCAGGGAATAATGAAAAACTGTTTTTT

j_call: TRBJ1-3
clone_size: .
d_call: .
v_call: TRBV7-2
cdr3_aa: CASSPITSGNTIYF
cdr3_nt: TGTGCCAGCAGCCCCATTACTAGTGGAAACACCATATATTTT

j_call: TRBJ2-7
clone_size: .
d_call: .
v_call: TRBV11-2
cdr3_aa: CASRDSPSAFSYEQYF
cdr3_nt: TGTGCCAGCAGAGATAGCCCATCAGCATTCTCCTACGAGCAGTACTTC